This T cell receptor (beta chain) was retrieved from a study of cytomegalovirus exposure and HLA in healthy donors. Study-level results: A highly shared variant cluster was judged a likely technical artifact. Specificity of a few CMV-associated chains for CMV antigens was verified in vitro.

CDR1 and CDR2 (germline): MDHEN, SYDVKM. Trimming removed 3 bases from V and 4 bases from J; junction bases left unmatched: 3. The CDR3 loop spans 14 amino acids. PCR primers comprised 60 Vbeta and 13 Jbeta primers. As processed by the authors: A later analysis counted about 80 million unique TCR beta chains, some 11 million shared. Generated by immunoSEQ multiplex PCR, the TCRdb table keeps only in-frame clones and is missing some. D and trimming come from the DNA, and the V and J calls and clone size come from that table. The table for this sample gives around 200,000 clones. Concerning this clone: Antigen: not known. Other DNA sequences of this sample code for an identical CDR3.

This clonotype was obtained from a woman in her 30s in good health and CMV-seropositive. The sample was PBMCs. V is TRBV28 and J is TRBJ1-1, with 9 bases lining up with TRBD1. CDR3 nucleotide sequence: TGTGCCAGCAGTTTTTGGGACAGGGCCACTGAAGCTTTCTTT. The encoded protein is CASSFWDRATEAFF.